This TCR beta chain emerged from a study of vaccination and CD4 T cells after COVID-19 (dated by TCRdb to 2022 to 2024). A note on the overall study: SARS-CoV-2 positivity had been established in the convalescent patients by nasal swab PCR, and mild disease was recorded in several of these patients and severe disease in one. Participants received two doses of either the Pfizer-BioNTech BNT162b2 vaccine (n=8) or the Moderna mRNA-1273 vaccine (n=2). Post-vaccine blood samples were obtained a median of around 74 days after the second vaccine dose, with a range of about 14 to 241 days. As controls, cultures received a CEFX viral epitope pool (the positive control), an HIV-1 Nef peptide pool (the negative control), or no peptide at all. In 9 to 11 COVID-19 convalescent patients and a handful of infection-naive healthy vaccine recipients, researchers compared the spike-specific CD4+ TCR repertoire from before mRNA vaccination with the repertoire from after. Post-COVID blood samples were collected from convalescent patients a median of around 100 days after diagnosis, with a range of about 30 to 161 days. Six males and four females were included in the convalescent cohort, with two Hispanic individuals, seven Caucasians, two Asians and one multiracial person represented. The cultures were stimulated with overlapping spike peptide pools from SARS-CoV-2 and from the common cold coronaviruses HCoV-NL63, HCoV-OC43 and HCoV-229E. Here is what the overall study found, with its caveats: The median count of SARS-CoV-2-reactive clonotypes went up from 20 to 25 after infection to roughly 38 after vaccination, although the change was not significant. Of the vaccine-specific clones found in convalescent patients, nearly all (304 of 307) were mono-reactive for SARS-CoV-2 spike instead of being cross-reactive with common cold coronaviruses. In convalescent patients, a median around 86% of post-vaccine SARS-CoV-2-reactive clones were detected only after vaccination, suggesting vaccine-specific priming. The number of convalescent patients in the study was relatively small, and the study did not examine early timepoints following natural infection.

Receptor amplification or capture employed PCR. DNA from cultured CD4+ T cells underwent TCR sequencing with the Oncomine TCR Beta short-read assay at the Johns Hopkins FTIC core. Genomic DNA was extracted from the cultured CD4+ T cells with the QIAamp micro DNA kit. The Oncomine TCR Beta libraries from cultured CD4+ T cells were pooled using unique dual indexes and then sequenced on an Illumina iSeq 100. The source study handled its data this way. Non-productive sequences were removed, and CDR3s not starting with C, not ending with F or W, or shorter than 7 amino acids were discarded. The MANAFEST web application identified antigen-specific clonotypes by comparing peptide-stimulated wells against reference wells and other culture wells. An FDR below 0.05, an odds ratio above 5, and a productive frequency above 0.1% in at least two of three replicate wells were required for clones to be considered positive. Clonotypes that were significantly expanded in both SARS-CoV-2 spike wells and at least one common cold coronavirus spike condition were defined as cross-reactive. Levenshtein distances (stringdist) and unrooted phylogenetic trees (ape) in R version 3.6.1 were used to assess CDR3 homology. Starting from the raw public reads, TCRdb applied fastp trimming at Q25, assembled clones with MiXCR and retained in-frame beta chains. Identical CDR3 proteins give one entry, which carries the most common genes and DNA. TCRdb, not the original authors, processed these V and J calls. This sample is represented by 15,000 to 20,000 distinct CDR3 sequences; 29% of them were singletons. The top ten hold approximately 15% of the sample.

From the cysteine through the phenylalanine, the CDR3 covers 12 amino acids. The read is trimmed to its CDR3 DNA, 36 bases read in frame from base 1. CDR1 and CDR2, per the germline V gene, are SNHLY and FYNNEI. V is shortened by 3 bases, J by 6 bases, and the region joining them spans 6 bases. This specimen's treatment or condition label, per the study, means: approximately 9-day PBMC culture with coronavirus spike peptide pools or control peptides (ViraFEST assay). The ViraFEST assay was used in the study, in which antigen-specific T cells were expanded with peptide pools and expanded clonotypes were subsequently identified by TCR sequencing. The convalescent patients' positive SARS-CoV-2 PCR tests fell between March and December 2020, which was before the Alpha, Beta and Delta variants emerged in the United States. Around 2 million PBMCs per well were cultured in IMDM with roughly 5% human AB serum and roughly 9.3 IU/ml IL-2, plus 10 ug/ml peptide pools. Half of the culture medium was replaced with fresh IL-2-containing medium on days 3 and 7. Once the cells had been in culture for less than 12 days, the EasySep CD4+ T cell isolation kit was used to isolate CD4+ T cells by negative selection. PBMCs were separated from whole blood using Ficoll-Paque Plus gradient centrifugation and then either used fresh or cryopreserved at -140C. In general, triplicate wells were set up for every culture condition.

This clonotype was recorded a few times. Its antigen is unknown. Base qualities are missing; no much larger clone stands one base away. This sequence was found in a human donor with COVID-19. The receptor chain draws on TRBV2 and TRBJ1-5; the D gene is perhaps TRBD1, on 6 matching bases. The sample consisted of cultured CD4+ T cells from blood. The DNA sequence reads TGTGCCAGCAGTGACAGGGGTCAGCCCCAGCATTTT. Protein translation: CASSDRGQPQHF.